One and the same sample provided the 6 T cell receptor beta chains below, sequenced in a study of graft-versus-host responses after intestinal transplantation. The protocol was immunoSEQ multiplex PCR, while the TCRdb copy is restricted to in-frame clones and leaves out a portion. The data contain under 140,000 clones, around 93% of them singletons. Their antigens remain unidentified. Sequencing was performed on unstimulated CD8+ T cells sorted from spleen or lymph node cells, taken before intestinal transplant. Receptors were obtained from a human donor who received an intestinal transplant.

This sequence joins TRBV7-9 and TRBJ2-7; tentatively, D is TRBD2 (5 bases). Trimming pared 7 bases from V and 4 bases from J, leaving 26 bases between. Germline CDR1 SEHNR, CDR2 FQNEAQ (reference sequence). This CDR3 spans 17 amino acids. CDR3 amino acids: CASTSIGLQPLIYEQYF. The CDR3 DNA reads TGTGCCAGCACCTCTATCGGACTCCAACCCCTGATTTACGAGCAGTACTTC. Looking up the rest from reference TRBV7-9 and TRBJ2-7 gives the full variable domain: DTGVSQNPRHKITKRGQNVTFRCDPISEHNRLYWYRQTLGQGPEFLTYFQNEAQLEKSRLLSDRFSAERPKGSFSTLEIQRTEQGDSAMYLCASTSIGLQPLIYEQYFGPGTRLTVT.

This clone was detected once. J is TRBJ1-4 and V is TRBV18, with a possible D match to TRBD1 (6 bases). Trimming took off 2 bases at V and 5 bases at J, with 9 bases between the two ends. The CDR3 loop spans 14 amino acids. Germline V CDR1 and CDR2: KGHSH, LQKENI. The CDR3 region has the DNA TGTGCCAGCTCACCAGAAGGGGGAAATGAAAAACTGTTTTTT. As protein: CASSPEGGNEKLFF.

The rearrangement links TRBV7-8 to TRBJ2-1; 8 nucleotides agree with TRBD1. The germline CDR1 and CDR2 sequences are SGHVS and FQNEAQ. V shed 6 bases and J 5 bases; nucleotides not matched to a gene: 9. This CDR3 region has 15 residues. CDR3 region: CASSDGQGANNEQFF. CDR3 sequence (DNA): TGTGCCAGCAGTGACGGGCAGGGGGCGAACAATGAGCAGTTCTTC.

As DNA, the CDR3 is TGTGCCAGCAGCTTAAGCTCAGCACCGGCCCACGAGCAGTACTTC. Translation gives CASSLSSAPAHEQYF. The chain couples TRBV7-3 to TRBJ2-7, with no clear D. The ends were cut back, 1 base at V and 5 bases at J, with 15 bases in the middle. Germline V gene data show CDR1 as SGHTA and CDR2 as FQGTGA. The CDR3 runs to 15 residues.

The rearrangement joins TRBV28 to TRBJ1-4; D remains unclear. Germline values: CDR1 MDHEN, CDR2 SYDVKM. Deletions cut 2 bases from V and 0 bases from J, with 7 bases between. The CDR3 spans 15 residues. CDR3 loop: CASSLRLATNEKLFF. CDR3 nucleotide sequence: TGTGCCAGCAGTTTAAGGCTTGCAACTAATGAAAAACTGTTTTTT.

The CDR3 DNA sequence: TGTGCCAGCAGTTTAAGTCCGGGGGCGCGGGATGGCTACACCTTC. As protein: CASSLSPGARDGYTF. This sequence joins TRBV27 and TRBJ1-2; D is perhaps TRBD1 (6 bases). CDR1 and CDR2 from the germline V gene are MNHEY and SMNVEV (reference sequence). The V end was cut by 2 bases, the J end by 6 bases, with 16 bases between. This CDR3 is 15 amino acids long.